Each of the 4 T cell receptor beta chains below was sequenced from the same sample in a study of blood T cells in healthy people across ages. Primers used in a second PCR of roughly 7 to 12 cycles were a sample-barcoded 5' primer and a J-beta primer mix. TCRdb re-called the 5' RACE reads with MiXCR, one entry per CDR3 protein. The sample has 920,000 or so distinct CDR3 sequences; more than 35% are singletons. The sequencing sample was made of blood. Every receptor here comes from an older woman in good health.

This clonotype was seen only once. The rearrangement uses TRBV6-6 and TRBJ1-1; the D is unclear. The CDR3 extends over 13 amino acids. Germline CDR1 reads MNHNY; CDR2 reads SVGAGI (reference sequence). Deletions cut 2 bases from V and 7 bases from J, with 11 bases between. The CDR3 sequence: CASSYIASHEAFF. The CDR3 DNA follows: TGTGCCAGCAGTTACATCGCCAGTCATGAAGCTTTCTTT.

This clonotype was detected many times. This chain uses TRBV6-5 with TRBJ2-1; D is possibly TRBD2 (6 bases). Germline V gene sequence: CDR1 MNHEY, CDR2 SVGAGI. The CDR3 has 13 amino acids. The V gene lost 6 bases and the J gene lost 7 bases, with 13 bases spanning the gap. CDR3 sequence (DNA): TGTGCCAGCAGACCCGGGACTCTGAATGAGCAGTTCTTC. The encoded protein is CASRPGTLNEQFF.

This clonotype was counted a few times. V gene TRBV29-1 combines with J gene TRBJ2-1; unclear D gene. The V end was cut by 6 bases, the J end by 6 bases, with 9 bases between. CDR1 is SQVTM and CDR2 is ANQGSEA in the germline V gene. This CDR3 has 11 residues. The CDR3 DNA reads TGCAGCGTCCGGGTGGGCAATGAGCAGTTCTTC. Translated: CSVRVGNEQFF.

This clonotype appeared a few times. The rearrangement joins TRBV6-5 to TRBJ2-5, with D maybe TRBD2 (5 bases). This CDR3 spans 15 amino acids. Germline V gene sequence: CDR1 MNHEY, CDR2 SVGAGI. Trimming stripped 0 bases from V and 4 bases from J, with 12 bases between. In DNA, the CDR3 is TGTGCCAGCAGTTACTCGAACCTTGCGGGAGAGACCCAGTACTTC. As protein: CASSYSNLAGETQYF.